This section outlines one T cell receptor (beta chain) sequence together with its context. The antigen remains undetermined. The ends lost 0 bases at V and 5 bases at J; junction bases unmatched: 0. The germline CDR1 and CDR2 sequences are WNHNN and SYGVQD (reference sequence). The CDR3 is 13 residues long. In the PCR, 60 Vbeta and 13 Jbeta primers were used. Authors' analysis steps: Later analysis identified some 88 million unique TCR beta chains, 8.5 million to 13 million shared. The data were produced by immunoSEQ multiplex PCR, yet TCRdb's version contains in-frame clones alone and is incomplete. V and J calls plus clone size are reproduced from that table; the DNA served to infer D and trimming. The table has approximately 92,000 clones, approximately 81% seen once. This record belongs to a study of cytomegalovirus exposure and HLA in healthy donors. Whole-study results and caveats: 87-base-pair reads could not separate some V segments, including TRBV6-2 and TRBV6-3.

The receptor comes from a woman between 65 and 79 years old in good health and CMV-seropositive. The genes are TRBV10-1 and TRBJ2-5; 7 bases are shared with TRBD2. The specimen sequenced was PBMCs. CDR3 DNA: TGCGCCAGCAGTGAGTCGGGGGGGGAGACCCAGTACTTC. It translates to CASSESGGETQYF.